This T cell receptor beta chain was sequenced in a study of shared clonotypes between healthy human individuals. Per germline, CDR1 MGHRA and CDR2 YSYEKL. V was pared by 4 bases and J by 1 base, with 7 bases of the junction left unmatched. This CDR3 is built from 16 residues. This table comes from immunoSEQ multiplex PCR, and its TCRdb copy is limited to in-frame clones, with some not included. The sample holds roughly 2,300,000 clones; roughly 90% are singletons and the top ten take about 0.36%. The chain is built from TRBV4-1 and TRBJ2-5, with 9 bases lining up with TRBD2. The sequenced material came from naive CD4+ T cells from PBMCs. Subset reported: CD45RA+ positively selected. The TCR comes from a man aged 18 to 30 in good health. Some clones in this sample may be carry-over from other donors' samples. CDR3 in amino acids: CASSLLLAGRQETQYF. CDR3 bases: TGCGCCAGCAGCCTCCTGCTAGCGGGGCGCCAAGAGACCCAGTACTTC.